A single sample gave rise to the 10 T cell receptor beta chains below, sequenced in a study of blood T cell repertoires in COVID-19 (dated by TCRdb to 2019 to 2021). Preparation of the library involved the immunoSEQ multiplex PCR assay. The table comes from immuneACCESS by way of TCRdb, which keeps in-frame sequences with V and J called. Part of the clones is missing from these tables; in studies checked, under half for an unresolved V gene and the rest for unknown reasons. The sample table holds about 100,000 clones, of which 85% to 95% were seen once. The ten top clones hold around 5% of the sample. Material: peripheral blood. The source is a man in his fifties with active COVID-19.

The gene calls are TRBV30 and TRBJ2-7; 11 nucleotides match TRBD2. Germline-derived CDR1 and CDR2 are GTSNPN and SVGIG (reference sequence). V shed 2 bases, J shed 2 bases, and the junction held 8 bases outside the gene matches. The CDR3 is 16 amino acids. CDR3 protein: CAWSPGTSGHTYEQYF. The CDR3 region has the DNA TGTGCCTGGAGTCCCGGGACTAGCGGACATACCTACGAGCAGTACTTC.

V usage is TRBV9 and J usage is TRBJ1-5; D perhaps matches TRBD1 (5 bases). V was clipped by 3 bases and J by 10 bases, with 17 bases between them. This CDR3 region has 14 residues. The germline V gene has CDR1 SGDLS and CDR2 YYNGEE. The CDR3 coding sequence is TGTGCCAGCAGCGCTTACCCCACCGGGGGTCCCCAGCATTTT. Amino acid sequence: CASSAYPTGGPQHF.

The chain links TRBV29-1 to TRBJ2-7; 8 bases agree with TRBD1. The CDR3 sequence is 14 residues long. Germline CDR1 reads SQVTM; CDR2 reads ANQGSEA. J was trimmed by 4 bases and V by 3 bases; bases with no gene match: 8. CDR3 DNA sequence: TGCAGCGTTGAGGTAACAGGGGGGACTTACGAGCAGTACTTC. It encodes CSVEVTGGTYEQYF.

V and J are TRBV6-5 and TRBJ2-7; TRBD1 matches 8 bases. V was clipped by 5 bases and J by 2 bases; unmatched bases: 2. Germline lookup yields CDR1 MNHEY and CDR2 SVGAGI. This CDR3 spans 13 amino acids. CDR3 nucleotide sequence: TGTGCCAGCAGTCTGACAGGGGCCTACGAGCAGTACTTC. Its translation is CASSLTGAYEQYF.

The rearrangement joins TRBV11-2 to TRBJ2-7, with D perhaps TRBD2 (5 bases). The CDR3 is made up of 12 amino acids. Trimming removed 4 bases at V and 5 bases at J, with 9 bases between. The V gene's germline CDR1 is SGHAT and CDR2 FQNNGV. The CDR3 protein is CASSSLGDEQYF. For the CDR3, the DNA is TGTGCCAGCAGCTCCCTCGGGGACGAGCAGTACTTC.

CDR3 in amino acids: CASSLGGSSMVEQFF. The CDR3 DNA sequence: TGTGCCAGCAGCTTAGGAGGCTCCAGCATGGTGGAGCAGTTCTTC. This rearrangement joins TRBV7-2 to TRBJ2-1, with D unresolved. Germline V CDR1 and CDR2: SGHTA, FQGNSA. CDR3 length: 15 amino acids. Trimming shortened V by 1 base and J by 10 bases, and 17 bases separated the two germline ends.

This clone has only one observation. This chain uses TRBV21-1 with TRBJ2-7; the table's D call TRBD2 went unverified against the DNA. TRBV21-1 is shown as a pseudogene. The CDR3 runs 19 residues. The chain's CDR3 is CASSKGPGIRAGPSYEQYF. For the CDR3, the DNA is TGTGCCAGCAGCAAGGGCCCAGGAATCCGTGCGGGACCCTCCTACGAGCAGTACTTC.

This rearrangement joins TRBV24-1 to TRBJ2-7; no reliable D call. The CDR3 totals 13 residues. Germline lookup yields CDR1 KGHDR and CDR2 SFDVKD. V lost 5 bases and J 2 bases, leaving 9 bases between the germline ends. CDR3 loop: CATSGRPTYEQYF. The DNA of the CDR3 is TGTGCCACCAGTGGGAGACCTACCTACGAGCAGTACTTC.

The sample holds one count of this clone. This chain links TRBV19 with TRBJ1-1; D remains unclear. This CDR3 contains 15 residues. From germline, CDR1 is LNHDA and CDR2 SQIVND (reference sequence). V lost 8 bases to trimming and J lost 1 base, with 17 bases between them. CDR3 DNA: TGTGCCAGTGTTACTGGGCTCCCAACGAACACTGAAGCTTTCTTT. It yields the protein CASVTGLPTNTEAFF.

The genes are TRBV10-3 and TRBJ2-7; 7 nucleotides align to TRBD2. The length of the CDR3 is 13 residues. V lost 10 bases to trimming and J lost 1 base; unmatched junction nucleotides: 7. CDR1 and CDR2 from the germline V gene are ENHRY and SYGVKD. CDR3 DNA: TGTGCCAACCGAGCGGGAAGTTCCTACGAGCAGTACTTC. It translates to CANRAGSSYEQYF.